Reported below is one T cell receptor beta chain. These data belong to a study of blood T cell repertoires in COVID-19. About the study: Collection of acute and convalescent COVID-19 samples took place in the United States, Italy and Spain.

Assay used: immunoSEQ multiplex PCR; TCRdb lists only in-frame clones, some missing. The top ten hold 23% of the sample, which has tens of thousands of clones, around 80% seen once. This CDR3 has 13 residues. CDR1 and CDR2 (germline): MDHEN, SYDVKM. The trim removed 7 bases at V and 8 bases at J, leaving 6 bases unmatched. This sequence joins TRBV28 and TRBJ1-2, with 11 bases matching TRBD1. Sequencing was done on a sample of peripheral blood. This receptor was obtained from a human donor in a cohort sampled during active COVID-19. In DNA, the CDR3 is TGTGCCAGCAAGGGACAGGGGGGCAGAGGCTACACCTTC. Translating gives CASKGQGGRGYTF.